This T cell receptor (beta chain) stems from a study of T-cell memory formation after mild COVID-19. This clonotype has a handful of counts. Antigen: not known. Notes on the study in general: Mainly CM and EM harbored the contracting CD4+ clones; mainly EMRA harbored the CD8+ ones.

The authors produced TCR alpha and TCR beta cDNA libraries with sample barcodes and UMIs by 5'RACE using constant-segment primers. TCRdb fed the 5' RACE reads into MiXCR, producing one record per CDR3 protein. Of roughly 480,000 distinct CDR3 sequences listed, approximately 23% were seen once; the top ten hold approximately 13%. V was cut by 7 bases and J by 3 bases, with 17 bases left in between. Germline assignment: CDR1 LGHDT and CDR2 YNNKEL (reference sequence). CDR3 length equals 15 residues. The sequence was obtained from an adult woman who had mild COVID-19 (a few samples of this study predate the infection). Cell type and time point are not known. The sequencing sample was made of PBMCs or a T cell subset sorted from them (not recorded which). V and J are TRBV3-1 and TRBJ2-3; a weak D match, TRBD2 (5 bases). The CDR3 nucleotides are TGTGCCAGCACTCCCGGGCGGGTTATAACAGATACGCAGTATTTT. It specifies CASTPGRVITDTQYF.